The 32 T cell receptor beta chains presented below share a single source sample, sequenced in a study of blood T cell repertoires in COVID-19. TCRdb's table, derived via immunoSEQ multiplex PCR, lists solely in-frame clones and lacks some. The sample contains roughly 360,000 clones, approximately 89% of which appear only once. Sequencing was performed on PBMCs or T cells enriched from blood (not recorded which). Source of these receptors: a man aged 25 to 45 who had recovered from COVID-19.

J is TRBJ2-7 and V is TRBV10-1; TRBD2 matches at 8 bases. The CDR3 length is 14 residues. Germline V lookup: CDR1 WNHNN, CDR2 SYGVQD (reference sequence). J was trimmed by 4 bases and V by 7 bases; bases with no gene match: 9. In DNA form, the CDR3 reads TGCGCCAGCACCCCGGGGGGGTCTCCGTACGAGCAGTACTTC. The encoded protein is CASTPGGSPYEQYF.

V usage is TRBV11-3 and J usage is TRBJ1-1; the D gene is possibly TRBD1 (5 bases). Germline assignment: CDR1 SGHNT and CDR2 YENEEA. V was trimmed by 3 bases and J by 3 bases, leaving 8 bases between them. This CDR3 contains 13 residues. The CDR3 DNA is TGTGCCAGCAGCTTCGCGGGGGACACTGAAGCTTTCTTT. This sequence encodes CASSFAGDTEAFF.

The chain joins TRBV7-2 to TRBJ1-2, with 12 bases identical to TRBD1. J gave up 4 bases and V 1 base, and 7 bases lay outside the gene matches. Germline V gene lookup returns CDR1 SGHTA and CDR2 FQGNSA. The CDR3 covers 17 residues. CDR3 protein: CASSLVKGQGASYGYTF. The CDR3 nucleotides are TGTGCCAGCAGCTTAGTAAAGGGACAGGGGGCGAGCTATGGCTACACCTTC. The entire variable domain, with the rest obtained from reference TRBV7-2 and TRBJ1-2, is as follows: GAGVSQSPSNKVTEKGKDVELRCDPISGHTALYWYRQSLGQGLEFLIYFQGNSAPDKSGLPSDRFSAERTGGSVSTLTIQRTQQEDSAVYLCASSLVKGQGASYGYTFGSGTRLTVV.

Comments on this clone: This sample also contains other DNA sequences that code for the same CDR3. The chain joins TRBV9 to TRBJ1-2; the match to TRBD1 covers 9 bases. The germline V gene encodes CDR1 SGDLS and CDR2 YYNGEE. With V trimmed by 0 bases and J by 2 bases, 2 bases remained unmatched. This CDR3 contains 15 residues. The CDR3: CASSVGGQGNYGYTF. DNA for the CDR3: TGTGCCAGCAGCGTAGGAGGACAGGGGAACTATGGCTACACCTTC.

This clone was seen a handful of times. The chain recombines TRBV5-1 with TRBJ2-1; 8 bases line up with TRBD1. The germline CDR1 and CDR2 sequences are SGHRS and YFSETQ. The CDR3 runs to 16 residues. V shed 0 bases, J shed 1 base, and the junction held 3 bases outside the gene matches. The CDR3 sequence is CASSLVGTGSYNEQFF. The CDR3 region has the DNA TGCGCCAGCAGCTTGGTGGGGACAGGTTCCTACAATGAGCAGTTCTTC.

The chain couples TRBV7-9 to TRBJ2-3; 11 nucleotides align to TRBD2. The V segment lost 1 base and the J segment 1 base; nucleotides outside the gene matches: 10. The germline V gene has CDR1 SEHNR and CDR2 FQNEAQ (reference sequence). There are 19 residues in the CDR3. CDR3 loop: CASSLGTVAGGSGTDTQYF. The CDR3 bases are TGTGCCAGCAGCTTAGGCACAGTAGCGGGGGGGTCTGGCACAGATACGCAGTATTTT.

The chain links TRBV30 to TRBJ1-4; no reliable D call. V dropped 0 bases and J dropped 8 bases, with 16 bases sitting between them. The germline V gene encodes CDR1 GTSNPN and CDR2 SVGIG (reference sequence). This CDR3 is built from 15 residues. This CDR3 is CAWSVQGLSLEKLFF. CDR3 sequence (DNA): TGTGCCTGGAGTGTTCAAGGACTGTCGTTGGAAAAACTGTTTTTT.

Notes on this clone: This may arise from a read error, as a much more abundant clone is one base away. The chain couples TRBV5-4 to TRBJ2-7, with 7 bases lining up with TRBD1. The junction had 0 bases not matched to a gene; V was cut back by 3 bases and J by 0 bases. The CDR3 is 13 amino acids. Germline V lookup: CDR1 SGHNT, CDR2 YYREEE (reference sequence). The chain's CDR3 is CASSWDSSYEQYF. CDR3 sequence (DNA): TGTGCCAGCAGCTGGGACAGCTCCTACGAGCAGTACTTC.

This sequence joins TRBV21-1 and TRBJ2-2; the table's D call, TRBD2, was not checked against the DNA. TRBV21-1 is an annotated pseudogene. The CDR3 runs 14 residues. CDR3 in amino acids: CASSKVGVTGELFF. Here the CDR3 DNA reads TGTGCCAGCAGCAAAGTAGGAGTAACCGGGGAGCTGTTTTTT.

V is TRBV13 and J is TRBJ2-4; 8 bases line up with TRBD2. The CDR3 runs to 14 residues. V was pared by 0 bases and J by 7 bases, with 2 bases of the junction left unmatched. CDR1 PRHDT and CDR2 FYEKMQ come from the germline V gene (reference sequence). The CDR3, as DNA: TGTGCCAGCAGCTTAGGAAGCGGGGGTAACATTCAGTACTTC. It specifies CASSLGSGGNIQYF.

The chain recombines TRBV6-2 or TRBV6-3 with TRBJ1-2; no definite D call. V lost 0 bases and J lost 5, with 10 bases in between. This CDR3 is built from 14 residues. Germline V gene lookup returns CDR1 MNHEY and CDR2 SVGEGT. CDR3 amino acids: CASSYSRGGYGYTF. The CDR3 coding sequence is TGTGCCAGCAGTTACTCGCGCGGAGGTTATGGCTACACCTTC.

The CDR3 bases are TGTGCCAGCAGTTACTCGGAGTACAGGAAGAACACTGAAGCTTTCTTT. This encodes CASSYSEYRKNTEAFF. The chain has TRBV6-5 and TRBJ1-1; perhaps TRBD1 as D (5 bases). Trimming left V 0 bases short and J 1 base short, with 12 bases between. Per the germline V gene, CDR1 is MNHEY and CDR2 is SVGAGI. CDR3 length: 16 residues.

This rearrangement joins TRBV29-1 to TRBJ2-3; maybe TRBD2 (6 bases). The CDR3 has 13 residues. Trimming took off 3 bases at V and 1 base at J, with 8 bases between the two ends. CDR1 is SQVTM and CDR2 is ANQGSEA in the germline V gene. In DNA, the CDR3 is TGCAGCGTTGAGTCGGGGGGCACAGATACGCAGTATTTT. Its translation is CSVESGGTDTQYF.

The V gene is TRBV7-8, the J gene TRBJ2-3, with TRBD2 matching 9 bases. The CDR3 is 16 amino acids. The V and J ends lost 2 bases and 3 bases, in that order; junction bases with no gene match: 6. Germline V gives CDR1 SGHVS, CDR2 FQNEAQ. The CDR3 DNA reads as TGTGCCAGCAGCTTATTTACTAGCGGGCCTACAGATACGCAGTATTTT. Translating it yields CASSLFTSGPTDTQYF.

The chain employs TRBV7-9 and TRBJ2-5; a possible D gene is TRBD1 (6 bases). V lost 5 bases, J lost 4 bases, and 11 bases lay in between. The length of the CDR3 is 13 residues. Germline CDR1 reads SEHNR; CDR2 reads FQNEAQ (reference sequence). This CDR3 is CASSPQGRETQYF. The CDR3 region has the DNA TGTGCCAGCAGCCCACAGGGTCGAGAGACCCAGTACTTC.

This rearrangement joins TRBV10-3 to TRBJ2-3, with TRBD1 matching 12 bases. V shed 8 bases, J shed 5 bases, and the junction held 8 bases outside the gene matches. This CDR3 is built from 15 residues. Germline V gives CDR1 ENHRY, CDR2 SYGVKD. CDR3 loop: CAICPGQGAGDTQYF. The CDR3 DNA sequence: TGTGCCATCTGTCCGGGACAGGGGGCAGGAGATACGCAGTATTTT.

The chain is built from TRBV5-6 and TRBJ2-7, with D hard to call. CDR3 size: 11 residues. The germline gives CDR1 SGHDT, CDR2 YYEEEE. Deletions cut 6 bases from V and 6 bases from J, with 10 bases between. The CDR3 sequence is CASTGFAEQYF. CDR3 DNA: TGTGCCAGCACCGGGTTCGCCGAGCAGTACTTC.

CDR3 protein: CASSQLGQANEKLFF. The CDR3 DNA reads TGTGCCAGCAGCCAATTGGGACAGGCCAATGAAAAACTGTTTTTT. V usage is TRBV14 and J usage is TRBJ1-4; 8 bases are shared with TRBD1. CDR3 length: 15 residues. V gave up 2 bases and J gave up 5 bases; unmatched junction bases: 4. CDR1 and CDR2 (germline): SGHDN, FVKESK.

V is TRBV6-2 or TRBV6-3 and J is TRBJ2-5; TRBD1 matches 7 bases. CDR3 length: 17 residues. Unmatched junction bases numbered 16, after V lost 4 bases and J lost 5 bases. The germline V gene encodes CDR1 MNHEY and CDR2 SVGEGT. CDR3 in DNA: TGTGCCAGCAGTTCACAGAACAGGGGTCGAAGAGGCGAGACCCAGTACTTC. Translating gives CASSSQNRGRRGETQYF.

The rearrangement links TRBV19 to TRBJ2-3; 7 nucleotides line up with TRBD1. Trimming at V came to 2 bases and at J to 2 bases, leaving 1 base not matched to a gene. CDR3 size: 14 residues. Looked up from germline, CDR1 is LNHDA and CDR2 is SQIVND (reference sequence). The CDR3 coding sequence is TGTGCCAGTAGTATACAGGGGGACACAGATACGCAGTATTTT. Its protein is CASSIQGDTDTQYF.

V gene TRBV4-3 combines with J gene TRBJ2-7; tentative D call: TRBD2 (6 bases). Germline CDR1 is LGHNA and CDR2 is YSLEER. The CDR3 extends over 13 amino acids. V was pared by 4 bases and J by 5 bases, with 12 bases between. CDR3 in DNA: TGCGCCAGCAGCCCAGAAGGCGGGAACGAGCAGTACTTC. This translates into CASSPEGGNEQYF.

This clone came up once. The chain is built from TRBV7-9 and TRBJ2-7, with D unclear. V lost 1 base and J 0 bases, leaving 13 bases between the germline ends. CDR3 length: 16 amino acids. Germline V gives CDR1 SEHNR, CDR2 FQNEAQ (reference sequence). Here the CDR3 reads CASSLGYSVSSYEQYF. CDR3 coding DNA: TGTGCCAGCAGCTTAGGATACTCGGTGAGCTCCTACGAGCAGTACTTC.

The CDR3 sequence: CAIKAQAYSGNTIYF. The CDR3 DNA reads TGTGCCATCAAGGCACAGGCGTACTCTGGAAACACCATATATTTT. The rearrangement links TRBV10-3 to TRBJ1-3; perhaps TRBD1 as D (5 bases). This CDR3 has 15 amino acids. The V and J ends lost 7 bases and 0 bases respectively, with 13 bases between them. CDR1 is ENHRY and CDR2 is SYGVKD in the germline V gene.

The chain uses TRBV18 and TRBJ1-6, with D perhaps matching TRBD1 (6 bases). CDR1 and CDR2 from the germline V gene are KGHSH and LQKENI. Trimming cost V 7 bases and J 9 bases, with 16 bases left between them. CDR3 length equals 14 residues. CDR3 in DNA: TGTGCCAGCTACGCGGGGGGGCACGGTTCACCCCTCCACTTT. It encodes CASYAGGHGSPLHF.

The chain combines TRBV7-9 with TRBJ2-7, with D uncertain. The CDR3 runs 14 residues. The V gene's germline CDR1 is SEHNR and CDR2 FQNEAQ (reference sequence). Trimming shortened V by 3 bases and J by 2 bases, and 11 bases separated the two germline ends. The CDR3 region is CASSFPPSTYEQYF. CDR3 nucleotides: TGTGCCAGCAGCTTCCCCCCCAGTACCTACGAGCAGTACTTC.

This chain connects TRBV19 to TRBJ1-2, with a weak D call TRBD1 (6 bases). V was pared by 4 bases and J by 4 bases, with 19 bases between. This CDR3 has 16 residues. Looked up from germline, CDR1 is LNHDA and CDR2 is SQIVND (reference sequence). In DNA form, the CDR3 reads TGTGCCAGTAGTAATCCCGGACAGATAAGGGTCTATGGCTACACCTTC. Amino acid sequence: CASSNPGQIRVYGYTF.

This rearrangement joins TRBV15 to TRBJ1-1, with TRBD1 matching 7 bases. Germline V gene lookup returns CDR1 LNHNV and CDR2 YYDKDF (reference sequence). With 2 bases clipped from V and 1 base from J, the junction kept 7 bases outside the gene matches. CDR3 size: 16 residues. DNA of the CDR3: TGTGCCACCAGCAGATTTGGACAGGTGAGGAACACTGAAGCTTTCTTT. Its translation: CATSRFGQVRNTEAFF.

The chain is built from TRBV3-1 (or the pseudogene TRBV3-2) and TRBJ2-3; 8 bases align to TRBD1. The CDR3 has 15 amino acids. V lost 3 bases and J lost 4; bases outside the gene matches: 6. Germline CDR1 is LGHDT and CDR2 is YNNKEL (reference sequence). The CDR3 DNA is TGTGCCAGCAGCCACAGGGGGCAAATCGCAGATACGCAGTATTTT. Translation gives CASSHRGQIADTQYF.

This chain connects TRBV7-2 to TRBJ1-3; 7 bases match TRBD1. The V and J ends lost 7 bases and 5 bases, in that order; junction bases with no gene match: 11. CDR3 size: 15 residues. Germline-derived CDR1 and CDR2 are SGHTA and FQGNSA. The CDR3: CASKTTGVGRNTIYF. In DNA, the CDR3 is TGTGCCAGCAAGACTACAGGGGTGGGAAGAAACACCATATATTTT.

The J gene is TRBJ2-2, the V gene TRBV9, with TRBD2 as a possible D gene (6 bases). The CDR3 totals 16 residues. Germline lookup yields CDR1 SGDLS and CDR2 YYNGEE. The V end was cut by 0 bases, the J end by 0 bases, with 9 bases between. The CDR3 reads CASSVVGGTNTGELFF. In DNA, the CDR3 is TGTGCCAGCAGCGTAGTTGGAGGGACGAACACCGGGGAGCTGTTTTTT.

The rearrangement uses TRBV20-1 and TRBJ1-3; D possibly corresponds to TRBD1 (5 bases). The V gene lost 3 bases and the J gene lost 4 bases, with 10 bases spanning the gap. CDR1 and CDR2 from the germline V gene are DFQATT and SNEGSKA (reference sequence). CDR3 length: 13 residues. CDR3 region: CSASGQLGNTIYF. The CDR3 bases are TGCAGTGCTAGTGGACAACTCGGAAACACCATATATTTT.

There are a few counts of this clone. The J gene is TRBJ2-1, the V gene TRBV29-1; 7 nucleotides align to TRBD2. The CDR3 sequence is 13 residues long. V lost 6 bases to trimming and J lost 7 bases; unmatched junction nucleotides: 9. From germline, CDR1 is SQVTM and CDR2 ANQGSEA. The CDR3 sequence is CSVASGIQNEQFF. CDR3 in DNA: TGCAGCGTGGCCAGCGGGATTCAGAATGAGCAGTTCTTC.